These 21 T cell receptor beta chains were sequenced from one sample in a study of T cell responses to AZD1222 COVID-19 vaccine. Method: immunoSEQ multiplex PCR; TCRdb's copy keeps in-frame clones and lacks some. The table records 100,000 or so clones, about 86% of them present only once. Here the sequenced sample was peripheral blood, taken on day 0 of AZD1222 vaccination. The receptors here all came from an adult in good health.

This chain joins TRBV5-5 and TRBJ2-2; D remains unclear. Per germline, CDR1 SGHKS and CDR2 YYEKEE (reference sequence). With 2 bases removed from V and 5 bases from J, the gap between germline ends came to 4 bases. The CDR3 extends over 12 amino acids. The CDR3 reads CASSFITGELFF. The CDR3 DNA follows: TGTGCCAGCAGCTTCATAACCGGGGAGCTGTTTTTT.

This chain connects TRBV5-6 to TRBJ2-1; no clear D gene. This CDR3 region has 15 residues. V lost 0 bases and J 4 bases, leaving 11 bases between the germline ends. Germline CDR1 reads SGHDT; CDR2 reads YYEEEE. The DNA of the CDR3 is TGTGCCAGCAGCTTGGATCCCCAGTGGTACAATGAGCAGTTCTTC. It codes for CASSLDPQWYNEQFF. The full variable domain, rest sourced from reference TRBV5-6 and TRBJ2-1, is DAGVTQSPTHLIKTRGQQVTLRCSPKSGHDTVSWYQQALGQGPQFIFQYYEEEERQRGNFPDRFSGHQFPNYSSELNVNALLLGDSALYLCASSLDPQWYNEQFFGPGTRLTVL.

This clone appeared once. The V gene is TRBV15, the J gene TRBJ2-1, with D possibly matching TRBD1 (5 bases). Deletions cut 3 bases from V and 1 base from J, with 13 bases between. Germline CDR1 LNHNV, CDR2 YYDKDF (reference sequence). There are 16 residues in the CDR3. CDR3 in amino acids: CATSSPGRISYNEQFF. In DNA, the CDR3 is TGTGCCACCAGCAGCCCAGGGCGTATATCCTACAATGAGCAGTTCTTC.

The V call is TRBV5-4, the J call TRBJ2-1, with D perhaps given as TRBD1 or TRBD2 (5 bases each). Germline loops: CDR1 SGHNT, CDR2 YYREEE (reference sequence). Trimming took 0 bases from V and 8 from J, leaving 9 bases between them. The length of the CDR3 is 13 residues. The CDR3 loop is CASSLGVGDEQFF. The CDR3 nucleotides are TGTGCCAGCAGCTTGGGGGTGGGGGATGAGCAGTTCTTC.

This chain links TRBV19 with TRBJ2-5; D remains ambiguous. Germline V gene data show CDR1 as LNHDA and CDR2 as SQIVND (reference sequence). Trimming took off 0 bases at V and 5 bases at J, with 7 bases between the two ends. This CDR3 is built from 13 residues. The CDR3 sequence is CASSIDEGETQYF. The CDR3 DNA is TGTGCCAGTAGTATAGACGAAGGGGAGACCCAGTACTTC.

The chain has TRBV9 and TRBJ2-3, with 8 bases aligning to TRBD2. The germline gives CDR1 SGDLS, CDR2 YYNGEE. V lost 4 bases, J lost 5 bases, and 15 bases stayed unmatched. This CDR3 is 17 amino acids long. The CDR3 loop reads CASSPMNGGAAGDTQYF. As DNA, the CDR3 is TGTGCCAGCAGCCCAATGAACGGGGGGGCAGCAGGAGATACGCAGTATTTT.

CDR3 in DNA: TGTGCCACCAGCAGAGACCGGGGGGAGCAGTACTTC. This encodes CATSRDRGEQYF. The chain is built from TRBV15 and TRBJ2-7; TRBD2 might be the D (6 bases). CDR1 and CDR2 (germline): LNHNV, YYDKDF (reference sequence). The CDR3 is 12 residues long. V was clipped by 0 bases and J by 7 bases, with 7 bases between them. The variable domain in full, with the rest retrieved from reference TRBV15 and TRBJ2-7, is DAMVIQNPRYQVTQFGKPVTLSCSQTLNHNVMYWYQQKSSQAPKLLFHYYDKDFNNEADTPDNFQSRRPNTSFCFLDIRSPGLGDTAMYLCATSRDRGEQYFGPGTRLTVT.

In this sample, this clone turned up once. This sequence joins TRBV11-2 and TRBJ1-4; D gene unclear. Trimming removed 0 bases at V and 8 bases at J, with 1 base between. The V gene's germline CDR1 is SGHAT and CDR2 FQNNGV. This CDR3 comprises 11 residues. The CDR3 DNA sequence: TGTGCCAGCAGCTTAGACGAAAAACTGTTTTTT. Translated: CASSLDEKLFF. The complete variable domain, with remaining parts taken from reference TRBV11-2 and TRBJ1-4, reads EAGVAQSPRYKIIEKRQSVAFWCNPISGHATLYWYQQILGQGPKLLIQFQNNGVVDDSQLPKDRFSAERLKGVDSTLKIQPAKLEDSAVYLCASSLDEKLFFGSGTQLSVL.

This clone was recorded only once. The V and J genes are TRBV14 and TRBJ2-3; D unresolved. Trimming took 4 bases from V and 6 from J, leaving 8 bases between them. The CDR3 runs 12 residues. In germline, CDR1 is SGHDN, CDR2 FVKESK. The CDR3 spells CASSPSGDTQYF. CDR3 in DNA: TGTGCCAGCAGCCCTTCCGGGGATACGCAGTATTTT.

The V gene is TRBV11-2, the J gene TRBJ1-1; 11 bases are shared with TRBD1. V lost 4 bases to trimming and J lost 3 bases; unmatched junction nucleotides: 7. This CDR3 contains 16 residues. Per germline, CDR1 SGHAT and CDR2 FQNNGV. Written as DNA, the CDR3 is TGTGCCAGCAGCTCAGGGACAGGGGGGTTGGACACTGAAGCTTTCTTT. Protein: CASSSGTGGLDTEAFF.

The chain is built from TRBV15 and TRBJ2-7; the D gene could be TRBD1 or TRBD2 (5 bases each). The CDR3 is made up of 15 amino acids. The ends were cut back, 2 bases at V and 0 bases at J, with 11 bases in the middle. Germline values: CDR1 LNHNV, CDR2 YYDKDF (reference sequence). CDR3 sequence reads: CATSRLEGISYEQYF. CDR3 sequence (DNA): TGTGCCACCAGCAGATTAGAGGGGATCTCCTACGAGCAGTACTTC.

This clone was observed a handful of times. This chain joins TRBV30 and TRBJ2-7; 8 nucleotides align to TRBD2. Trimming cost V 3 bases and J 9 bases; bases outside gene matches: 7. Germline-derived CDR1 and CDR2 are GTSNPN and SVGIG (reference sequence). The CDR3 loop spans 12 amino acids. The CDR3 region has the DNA TGTGCCTGGAGAAAAGCGGGGGTTGTGCAGTACTTC. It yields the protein CAWRKAGVVQYF.

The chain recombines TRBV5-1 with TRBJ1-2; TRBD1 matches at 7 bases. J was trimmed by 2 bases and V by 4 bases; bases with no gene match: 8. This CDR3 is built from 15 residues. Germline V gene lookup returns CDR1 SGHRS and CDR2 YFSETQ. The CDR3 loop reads CASSEGTATNYGYTF. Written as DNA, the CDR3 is TGCGCCAGCAGCGAAGGGACAGCGACGAACTATGGCTACACCTTC.

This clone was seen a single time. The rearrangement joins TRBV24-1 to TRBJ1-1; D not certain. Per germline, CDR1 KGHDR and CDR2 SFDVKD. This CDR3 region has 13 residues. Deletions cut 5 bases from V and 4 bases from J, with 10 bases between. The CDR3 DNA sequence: TGTGCCACCAGTGGTGGCTGGGGCACTGAAGCTTTCTTT. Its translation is CATSGGWGTEAFF.

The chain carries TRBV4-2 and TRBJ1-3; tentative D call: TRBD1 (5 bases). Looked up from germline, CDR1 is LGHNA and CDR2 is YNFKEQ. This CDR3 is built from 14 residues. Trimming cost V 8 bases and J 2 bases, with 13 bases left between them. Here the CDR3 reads CASRLGGAGNTIYF. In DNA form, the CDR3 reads TGTGCCAGCCGGCTCGGAGGGGCTGGAAACACCATATATTTT.

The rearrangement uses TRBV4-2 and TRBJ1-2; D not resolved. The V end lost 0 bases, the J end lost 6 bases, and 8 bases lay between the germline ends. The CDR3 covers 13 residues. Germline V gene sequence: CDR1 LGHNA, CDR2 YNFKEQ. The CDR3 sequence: CASSQENGNGYTF. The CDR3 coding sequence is TGTGCCAGCAGCCAAGAGAATGGAAATGGCTACACCTTC.

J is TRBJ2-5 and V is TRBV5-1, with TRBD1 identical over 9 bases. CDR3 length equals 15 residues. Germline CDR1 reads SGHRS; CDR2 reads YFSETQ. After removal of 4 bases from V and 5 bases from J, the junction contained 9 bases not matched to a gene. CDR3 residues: CASSHGQGLGETQYF. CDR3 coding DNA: TGCGCCAGCAGCCACGGACAGGGGCTGGGGGAGACCCAGTACTTC.

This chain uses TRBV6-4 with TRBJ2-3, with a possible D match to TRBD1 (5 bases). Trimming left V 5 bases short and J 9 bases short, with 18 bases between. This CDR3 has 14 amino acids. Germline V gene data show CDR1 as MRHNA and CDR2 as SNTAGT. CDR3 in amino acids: CASSLGPASGTQYF. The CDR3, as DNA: TGTGCCAGCAGTCTCGGACCTGCCTCAGGGACGCAGTATTTT.

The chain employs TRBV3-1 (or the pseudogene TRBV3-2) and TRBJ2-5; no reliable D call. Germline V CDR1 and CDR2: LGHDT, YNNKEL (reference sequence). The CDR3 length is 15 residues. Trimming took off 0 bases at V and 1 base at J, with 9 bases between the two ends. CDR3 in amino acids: CASSQDAPGQETQYF. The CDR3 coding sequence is TGTGCCAGCAGCCAAGATGCTCCGGGCCAAGAGACCCAGTACTTC.

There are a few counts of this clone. The CDR3 sequence: CASSNGGGGGYTF. The CDR3 nucleotides are TGTGCCAGCAGCAACGGAGGGGGCGGAGGCTACACCTTC. This chain links TRBV6-4 with TRBJ1-2, with 7 bases that match TRBD1. V lost 6 bases and J lost 8; bases outside the gene matches: 9. Germline assignment: CDR1 MRHNA and CDR2 SNTAGT. There are 13 residues in the CDR3.

The CDR3 DNA sequence: TGTGCCAGCAGCTTAACGGGATACAGGGACACGGGCAATGAGCAGTTCTTC. It specifies CASSLTGYRDTGNEQFF. V is TRBV7-8 and J is TRBJ2-1; a weak D match, TRBD1 (6 bases). The germline V and J ends were trimmed by 2 bases and 6 bases, with 20 bases remaining between them. The CDR3 is 17 residues long. Germline lookup yields CDR1 SGHVS and CDR2 FQNEAQ. Drawing the rest from reference TRBV7-8 and TRBJ2-1, the complete variable domain is GAGVSQSPRYKVAKRGQDVALRCDPISGHVSLFWYQQALGQGPEFLTYFQNEAQLDKSGLPSDRFFAERPEGSVSTLKIQRTQQEDSAVYLCASSLTGYRDTGNEQFFGPGTRLTVL.